A single sample is the source of the 3 T cell receptor beta chains below, sequenced in a study of cytomegalovirus exposure and HLA in healthy donors. Primers: 60 Vbeta forward and 13 Jbeta reverse. TCRdb's copy holds only in-frame clones and misses some; the assay was immunoSEQ multiplex PCR. The data show about 150,000 clones, 60% to 80% seen once. Source material: PBMCs. All receptors come from a man between 18 and 35 years old in good health and CMV-seropositive.

The chain links TRBV21-1 to TRBJ1-4. TRBV21-1 is listed as a pseudogene. This CDR3 spans 17 amino acids. The CDR3 DNA reads as TGTGCCAGCAGCAAACAGGCCGAGCGGGCAACTAATGAAAAACTGTTTTTT. Amino acids: CASSKQAERATNEKLFF.

J is TRBJ2-2 and V is TRBV10-1; D unclear. CDR1 and CDR2 from the germline V gene are WNHNN and SYGVQD (reference sequence). The CDR3 totals 13 residues. The V end was cut by 1 base, the J end by 6 bases, with 6 bases between. DNA for the CDR3: TGCGCCAGCAGTGAGTTTCAGTCCGGGGAGCTGTTTTTT. Translated: CASSEFQSGELFF.

V and J are TRBV30 and TRBJ2-7; D perhaps matches TRBD1 (6 bases). The CDR3 loop spans 18 amino acids. V dropped 0 bases and J dropped 2 bases, with 23 bases sitting between them. The germline gives CDR1 GTSNPN, CDR2 SVGIG (reference sequence). For the CDR3, the DNA is TGTGCCTGGAGTGTACCCCTACAAAGGGGCAGGGGTACCTACGAGCAGTACTTC. It specifies CAWSVPLQRGRGTYEQYF.